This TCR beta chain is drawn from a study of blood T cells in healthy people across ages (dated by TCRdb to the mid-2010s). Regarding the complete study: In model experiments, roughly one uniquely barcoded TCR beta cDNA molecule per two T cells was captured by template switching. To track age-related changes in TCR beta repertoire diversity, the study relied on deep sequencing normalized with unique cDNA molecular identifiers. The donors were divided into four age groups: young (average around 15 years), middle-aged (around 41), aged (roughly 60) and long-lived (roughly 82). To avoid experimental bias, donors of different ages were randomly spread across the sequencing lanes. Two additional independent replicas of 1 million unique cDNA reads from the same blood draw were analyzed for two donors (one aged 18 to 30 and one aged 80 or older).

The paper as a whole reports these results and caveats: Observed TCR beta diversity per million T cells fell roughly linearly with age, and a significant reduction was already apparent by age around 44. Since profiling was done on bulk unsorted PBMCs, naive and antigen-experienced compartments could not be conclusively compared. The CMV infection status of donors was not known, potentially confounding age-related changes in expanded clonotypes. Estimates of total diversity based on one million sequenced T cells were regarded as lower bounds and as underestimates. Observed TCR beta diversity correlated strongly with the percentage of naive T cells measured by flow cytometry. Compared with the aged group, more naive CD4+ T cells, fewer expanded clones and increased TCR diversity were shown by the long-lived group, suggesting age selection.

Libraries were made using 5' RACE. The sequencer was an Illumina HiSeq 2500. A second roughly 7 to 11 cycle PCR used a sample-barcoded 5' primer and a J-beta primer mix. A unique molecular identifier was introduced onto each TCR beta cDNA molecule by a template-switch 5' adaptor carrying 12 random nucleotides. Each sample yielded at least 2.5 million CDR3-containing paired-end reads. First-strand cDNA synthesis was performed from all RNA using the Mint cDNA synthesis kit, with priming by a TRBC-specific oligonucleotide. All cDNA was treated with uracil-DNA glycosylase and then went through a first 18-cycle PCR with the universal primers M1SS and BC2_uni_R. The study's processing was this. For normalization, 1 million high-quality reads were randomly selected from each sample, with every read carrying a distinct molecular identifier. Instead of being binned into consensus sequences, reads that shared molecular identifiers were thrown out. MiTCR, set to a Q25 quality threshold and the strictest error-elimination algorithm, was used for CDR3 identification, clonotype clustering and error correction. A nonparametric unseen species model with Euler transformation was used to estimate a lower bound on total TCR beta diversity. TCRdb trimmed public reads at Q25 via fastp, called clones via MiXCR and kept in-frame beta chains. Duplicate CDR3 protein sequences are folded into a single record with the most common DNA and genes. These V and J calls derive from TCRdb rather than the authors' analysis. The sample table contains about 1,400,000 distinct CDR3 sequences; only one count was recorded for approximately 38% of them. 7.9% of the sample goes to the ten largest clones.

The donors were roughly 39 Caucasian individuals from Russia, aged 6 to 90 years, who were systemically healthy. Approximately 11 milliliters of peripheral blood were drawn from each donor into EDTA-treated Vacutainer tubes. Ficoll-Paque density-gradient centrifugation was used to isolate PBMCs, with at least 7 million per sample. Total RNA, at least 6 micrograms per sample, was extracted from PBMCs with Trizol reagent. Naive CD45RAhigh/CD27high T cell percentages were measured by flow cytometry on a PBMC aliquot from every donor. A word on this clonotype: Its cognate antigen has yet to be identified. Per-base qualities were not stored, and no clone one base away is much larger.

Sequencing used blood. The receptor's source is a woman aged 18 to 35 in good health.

The DNA is as follows: TGTGCCAGCAGGCGACTAGCGGGAAGGAGCACAGATACGCAGTATTTT. Its translation reads: CASRRLAGRSTDTQYF. The rearranged chain carries TRBV6-5 and TRBJ2-3, and TRBD2 aligns with 11 junction nucleotides. Compared with germline, V lacks 6 bases and J lacks 0 bases; bases without a gene match: 5. Reading the germline V gene gives CDR1 MNHEY and CDR2 SVGAGI. Spanning cysteine to phenylalanine, the CDR3 consists of 16 amino acids. The retained sequence is limited to the CDR3, 48 bases, with the frame set at the first base.